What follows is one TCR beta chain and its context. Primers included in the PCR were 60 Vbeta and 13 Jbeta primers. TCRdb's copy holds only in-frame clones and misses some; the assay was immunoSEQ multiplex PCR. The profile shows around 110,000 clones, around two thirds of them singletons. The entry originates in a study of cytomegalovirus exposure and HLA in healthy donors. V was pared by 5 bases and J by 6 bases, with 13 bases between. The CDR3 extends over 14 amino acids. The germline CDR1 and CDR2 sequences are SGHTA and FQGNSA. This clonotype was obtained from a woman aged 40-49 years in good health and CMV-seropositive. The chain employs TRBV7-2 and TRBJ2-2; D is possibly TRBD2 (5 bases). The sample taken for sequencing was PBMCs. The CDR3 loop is CASSPEGWAGELFF. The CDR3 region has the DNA TGTGCCAGCAGCCCAGAGGGTTGGGCCGGGGAGCTGTTTTTT.